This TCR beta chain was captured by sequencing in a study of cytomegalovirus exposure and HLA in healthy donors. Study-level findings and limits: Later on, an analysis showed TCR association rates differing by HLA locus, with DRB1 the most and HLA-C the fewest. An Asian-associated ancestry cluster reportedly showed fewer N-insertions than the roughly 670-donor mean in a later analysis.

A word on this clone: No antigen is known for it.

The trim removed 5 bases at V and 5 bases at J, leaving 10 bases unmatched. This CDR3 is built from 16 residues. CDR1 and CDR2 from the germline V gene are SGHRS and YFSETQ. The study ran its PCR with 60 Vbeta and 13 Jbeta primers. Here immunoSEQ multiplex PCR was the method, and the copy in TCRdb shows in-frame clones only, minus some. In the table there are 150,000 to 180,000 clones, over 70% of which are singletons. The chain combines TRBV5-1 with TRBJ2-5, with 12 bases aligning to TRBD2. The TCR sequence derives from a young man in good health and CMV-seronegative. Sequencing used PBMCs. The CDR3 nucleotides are TGCGCCAGCAGGCCGACTAGCGGGGGCCCGGGGGAGACCCAGTACTTC. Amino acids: CASRPTSGGPGETQYF.